One sample yielded the 16 T cell receptor beta chains listed below, sequenced in a study of blood T cell repertoires in COVID-19. Sequencing used immunoSEQ multiplex PCR; TCRdb keeps in-frame clones, though not all of them. The repertoire holds under 350,000 clones, with 85% as singletons. The sequenced material came from peripheral blood. The source of these receptors is a human donor in a cohort sampled during active COVID-19.

The chain employs TRBV15 and TRBJ2-1, with D possibly matching TRBD2 (6 bases). Germline values: CDR1 LNHNV, CDR2 YYDKDF (reference sequence). This CDR3 has 17 amino acids. V was clipped by 0 bases and J by 0 bases, with 12 bases between them. CDR3 DNA: TGTGCCACCAGCAGAGAAGTCGGGGGAAGCTCCTACAATGAGCAGTTCTTC. Translated, it gives CATSREVGGSSYNEQFF. Full variable domain (missing parts from reference TRBV15 and TRBJ2-1): DAMVIQNPRYQVTQFGKPVTLSCSQTLNHNVMYWYQQKSSQAPKLLFHYYDKDFNNEADTPDNFQSRRPNTSFCFLDIRSPGLGDTAMYLCATSREVGGSSYNEQFFGPGTRLTVL.

CDR3 in DNA: TGTGCCAGTAGATTCCGGGACAGTAATGAAAAACTGTTTTTT. Its translation: CASRFRDSNEKLFF. This chain uses TRBV19 with TRBJ1-4, with 7 bases matching TRBD1. The J segment lost 4 bases and the V segment lost 6 bases, leaving 5 bases of the junction unmatched. The CDR3 is made up of 14 amino acids. Per germline, CDR1 LNHDA and CDR2 SQIVND (reference sequence).

The chain is built from TRBV11-2 and TRBJ1-1; D not certain. The V gene's germline CDR1 is SGHAT and CDR2 FQNNGV. With 5 bases removed from V and 0 bases from J, the gap between germline ends came to 10 bases. The CDR3 spans 14 residues. CDR3 protein: CASSRREMNTEAFF. The DNA of the CDR3 is TGTGCCAGCAGCAGGAGGGAGATGAACACTGAAGCTTTCTTT.

J is TRBJ1-2 and V is TRBV3-1 (or the pseudogene TRBV3-2); D not certain. CDR1 LGHDT and CDR2 YNNKEL come from the germline V gene (reference sequence). The V gene lost 5 bases and the J gene lost 8 bases, with 15 bases spanning the gap. This CDR3 spans 13 amino acids. CDR3 DNA sequence: TGTGCCAGCAGCTCCCAGGCGCTCGAGGGCTACACCTTC. This translates into CASSSQALEGYTF.

This rearrangement joins TRBV7-9 to TRBJ2-2; possible D gene TRBD1, 5 bases. CDR1 and CDR2 from the germline V gene are SEHNR and FQNEAQ (reference sequence). The V gene lost 5 bases and the J gene lost 5 bases, with 12 bases spanning the gap. The CDR3 is 14 amino acids. CDR3 loop: CASSPYAGTGELFF. DNA of the CDR3: TGTGCCAGCAGCCCCTATGCAGGGACCGGGGAGCTGTTTTTT.

The chain has TRBV15 and TRBJ1-5; D is possibly TRBD1 (6 bases). V lost 0 bases and J lost 6, with 15 bases in between. This CDR3 is 16 amino acids long. The germline V gene has CDR1 LNHNV and CDR2 YYDKDF (reference sequence). The CDR3 here is CATSRDVGGSGQPQHF. CDR3 coding DNA: TGTGCCACCAGCAGAGATGTAGGGGGATCCGGTCAGCCCCAGCATTTT.

The chain couples TRBV4-1 to TRBJ1-3; D is possibly TRBD1 (6 bases). V lost 0 bases and J 3 bases, leaving 12 bases between the germline ends. Per the germline V gene, CDR1 is MGHRA and CDR2 is YSYEKL. The CDR3 consists of 16 residues. CDR3: CASSQDGQGNGNTIYF. The DNA for the CDR3 is TGCGCCAGCAGCCAAGATGGCCAGGGGAATGGAAACACCATATATTTT.

This clone was seen a single time. V usage is TRBV21-1 and J usage is TRBJ2-7; the table assigns TRBD1, which was not confirmed against the DNA. TRBV21-1 is termed a pseudogene. The CDR3 sequence is 15 residues long. CDR3 in amino acids: CASSKAGETRGEQYF. CDR3 nucleotides: TGTGCCAGCAGCAAAGCGGGTGAGACAAGGGGCGAGCAGTACTTC.

The CDR3 is CATLEGLAADTQYF. The CDR3 bases are TGTGCCACCCTGGAGGGACTAGCAGCAGATACGCAGTATTTT. This chain links TRBV7-9 with TRBJ2-3, with 9 bases matching TRBD2. After removal of 10 bases from V and 4 bases from J, the junction contained 9 bases not matched to a gene. Germline loops: CDR1 SEHNR, CDR2 FQNEAQ (reference sequence). The CDR3 runs to 14 residues. Variable domain in full (rest from reference TRBV7-9 and TRBJ2-3): DTGVSQNPRHKITKRGQNVTFRCDPISEHNRLYWYRQTLGQGPEFLTYFQNEAQLEKSRLLSDRFSAERPKGSFSTLEIQRTEQGDSAMYLCATLEGLAADTQYFGPGTRLTVL.

This rearrangement joins TRBV7-2 to TRBJ1-1; 8 bases fit TRBD1. V dropped 6 bases and J dropped 2; count of bases not matched to a gene: 8. This CDR3 has 15 residues. The germline V gene has CDR1 SGHTA and CDR2 FQGNSA. This CDR3 reads CASRKTGVSNTEAFF. In nucleotides, the CDR3 is TGTGCCAGCAGAAAGACAGGGGTCAGCAACACTGAAGCTTTCTTT. The full variable domain, completed using reference TRBV7-2 and TRBJ1-1, is GAGVSQSPSNKVTEKGKDVELRCDPISGHTALYWYRQSLGQGLEFLIYFQGNSAPDKSGLPSDRFSAERTGGSVSTLTIQRTQQEDSAVYLCASRKTGVSNTEAFFGQGTRLTVV.

The chain has TRBV5-4 and TRBJ2-7; 10 nucleotides match TRBD1. Germline lookup yields CDR1 SGHNT and CDR2 YYREEE (reference sequence). V gave up 4 bases and J gave up 3 bases; unmatched junction bases: 7. The CDR3 length is 15 residues. In DNA, the CDR3 is TGTGCCAGCAGCGTGACAGGGGGCAAAAACTACGAGCAGTACTTC. Amino acids: CASSVTGGKNYEQYF.

The rearrangement joins TRBV7-2 to TRBJ2-5; the match to TRBD2 covers 8 bases. This CDR3 region has 16 residues. The germline V gene encodes CDR1 SGHTA and CDR2 FQGNSA. The V gene end was trimmed by 4 bases and the J gene end by 2 bases; junction bases not matched to a gene: 9. This chain's CDR3 is CASSSRTSSGQETQYF. CDR3 DNA: TGTGCCAGCAGCTCGAGGACTAGCTCGGGGCAAGAGACCCAGTACTTC.

The genes are TRBV14 and TRBJ2-1; 7 bases align to TRBD2. Germline V gene lookup returns CDR1 SGHDN and CDR2 FVKESK. This CDR3 contains 15 residues. Germline trimming cut 4 bases from V and 1 base from J; bases unmatched to any gene: 4. The CDR3 is CASSPGTTSYNEQFF. The CDR3 bases are TGTGCCAGCAGCCCCGGGACTACTTCCTACAATGAGCAGTTCTTC. Together with reference TRBV14 and TRBJ2-1, the CDR3 gives the full variable domain: EAGVTQFPSHSVIEKGQTVTLRCDPISGHDNLYWYRRVMGKEIKFLLHFVKESKQDESGMPNNRFLAERTGGTYSTLKVQPAELEDSGVYFCASSPGTTSYNEQFFGPGTRLTVL.

The V call is TRBV4-2, the J call TRBJ1-5, with 8 bases that match TRBD1. Germline CDR1 and CDR2: LGHNA and YNFKEQ. Losses at the gene ends were 4 bases for V and 7 bases for J; bases not matched to a gene: 3. The CDR3 loop spans 13 amino acids. The CDR3 is CASSRDRLQPQHF. The CDR3 nucleotides read TGTGCCAGCAGCCGGGACAGGTTGCAGCCCCAGCATTTT.

The chain recombines TRBV9 with TRBJ2-1; 11 nucleotides agree with TRBD2. After removal of 3 bases from V and 5 bases from J, the junction contained 7 bases not matched to a gene. The CDR3 has 16 amino acids. The germline V gene encodes CDR1 SGDLS and CDR2 YYNGEE. CDR3 amino acids: CASSGPTSGNDNEQFF. CDR3 DNA: TGTGCCAGCAGCGGCCCGACTAGCGGGAATGACAATGAGCAGTTCTTC.

The rearrangement joins TRBV18 to TRBJ2-2; TRBD2 agrees at 7 bases. Germline trimming cut 7 bases from V and 2 bases from J; bases unmatched to any gene: 4. CDR1 KGHSH and CDR2 LQKENI come from the germline V gene. The CDR3 is made up of 14 amino acids. The CDR3 is CASLRLANTGELFF. The CDR3 DNA sequence: TGTGCCAGCTTACGACTAGCTAACACCGGGGAGCTGTTTTTT.